This passage covers 15 T cell receptor beta chains from one sample sequenced in a study of blood T cell repertoires in COVID-19. Here immunoSEQ multiplex PCR was the method, and the copy in TCRdb shows in-frame clones only, minus some. The sample has 65,000 to 75,000 clones, roughly 80% seen once; the top ten hold over 7.5%. The sample was peripheral blood. The receptor set was obtained from a woman over 75 with acute or convalescent COVID-19.

This chain connects TRBV6-5 to TRBJ2-1; D is unresolved. The V end lost 2 bases, the J end lost 10 bases, and 12 bases lay between the germline ends. Germline V gene sequence: CDR1 MNHEY, CDR2 SVGAGI. The CDR3 is 13 residues long. The DNA for the CDR3 is TGTGCCAGCAGTTACAAACCCAAAAGCGAGCAGTTCTTC. Residues: CASSYKPKSEQFF.

The gene calls are TRBV9 and TRBJ2-3; D possibly corresponds to TRBD1 (6 bases). This CDR3 has 14 residues. Trimming left V 3 bases short and J 4 bases short, with 12 bases between. Germline loops: CDR1 SGDLS, CDR2 YYNGEE. The DNA of the CDR3 is TGTGCCAGCAGCGCAGGGGTTTTCGCAGATACGCAGTATTTT. Translation gives CASSAGVFADTQYF.

The V and J genes are TRBV2 and TRBJ1-1; 7 bases are shared with TRBD1. Trimming at V came to 8 bases and at J to 1 base, leaving 1 base not matched to a gene. CDR1 is SNHLY, CDR2 FYNNEI, per germline. This CDR3 region has 12 residues. CDR3 residues: CASQGGNTEAFF. CDR3 DNA: TGTGCCAGCCAGGGGGGGAACACTGAAGCTTTCTTT.

This clone was seen a single time. The chain couples TRBV14 to TRBJ2-3; 7 bases match TRBD2. From germline, CDR1 is SGHDN and CDR2 FVKESK. CDR3 size: 14 residues. V shed 6 bases and J 4 bases; nucleotides not matched to a gene: 7. Written as DNA, the CDR3 is TGTGCCAGCAGGATAGCGGGCCTGTCAGATACGCAGTATTTT. Amino acid sequence: CASRIAGLSDTQYF.

The V gene is TRBV7-9, the J gene TRBJ2-7, with 7 bases matching TRBD1. CDR3 length: 14 residues. With 5 bases clipped from V and 5 bases from J, the junction kept 9 bases outside the gene matches. Germline-derived CDR1 and CDR2 are SEHNR and FQNEAQ (reference sequence). DNA of the CDR3: TGTGCCAGCAGCCAACCAAACGACAGGGACGAGCAGTACTTC. Translation: CASSQPNDRDEQYF.

Here the CDR3 reads CASSALGQAVTEAFF. The DNA for the CDR3 is TGTGCCAGCAGCGCCCTGGGACAGGCGGTGACTGAAGCTTTCTTT. The chain recombines TRBV9 with TRBJ1-1; 8 positions match TRBD1. The CDR3 contains 15 residues. V was clipped by 3 bases and J by 5 bases; unmatched bases: 9. CDR1 SGDLS and CDR2 YYNGEE come from the germline V gene.

This sequence joins TRBV5-1 and TRBJ2-3; tentatively, D is TRBD1 (5 bases). CDR3 length equals 14 residues. The V gene lost 6 bases and the J gene lost 4 bases, with 15 bases spanning the gap. Germline values: CDR1 SGHRS, CDR2 YFSETQ. The CDR3 loop is CASKRAGSPDTQYF. CDR3 DNA sequence: TGCGCCAGCAAGCGCGCAGGGTCCCCAGATACGCAGTATTTT.

This clone came up a few times. V gene TRBV11-2 combines with J gene TRBJ2-6, with TRBD1 matching over 11 bases. The germline V gene has CDR1 SGHAT and CDR2 FQNNGV. J was trimmed by 2 bases and V by 6 bases; bases with no gene match: 3. The CDR3 contains 16 residues. CDR3 in amino acids: CASSWTGGAGANVLTF. In DNA, the CDR3 is TGTGCCAGCAGTTGGACAGGGGGCGCTGGGGCCAACGTCCTGACTTTC.

The V gene is TRBV29-1, the J gene TRBJ1-6; tentative D call: TRBD1 (5 bases). CDR3 size: 14 residues. Between the trimmed V and J ends, which lost 6 bases and 5 bases, there was a span of 14 bases. The germline V gene encodes CDR1 SQVTM and CDR2 ANQGSEA. The CDR3: CSVSFAGNNSPLHF. CDR3 DNA: TGCAGCGTGAGCTTTGCAGGGAATAATTCACCCCTCCACTTT. Full variable domain (remainder filled in from reference TRBV29-1 and TRBJ1-6): SAVISQKPSRDICQRGTSLTIQCQVDSQVTMMFWYRQQPGQSLTLIATANQGSEATYESGFVIDKFPISRPNLTFSTLTVSNMSPEDSSIYLCSVSFAGNNSPLHFGNGTRLTVT.

This sequence joins TRBV7-9 and TRBJ1-1; 8 bases align to TRBD1. Germline V gene sequence: CDR1 SEHNR, CDR2 FQNEAQ (reference sequence). CDR3 length: 15 amino acids. V gave up 10 bases and J gave up 0 bases; unmatched junction bases: 10. The CDR3 protein is CATPNRGQVNTEAFF. The DNA for the CDR3 is TGTGCCACGCCGAACAGGGGACAGGTGAACACTGAAGCTTTCTTT.

The CDR3 spells CSAAAGFYGYTF. The DNA of the CDR3 is TGCAGCGCCGCGGCGGGTTTCTATGGCTACACCTTC. V gene TRBV29-1 combines with J gene TRBJ1-2; D uncertain. The germline V gene encodes CDR1 SQVTM and CDR2 ANQGSEA. V gave up 7 bases and J gave up 4 bases, with 13 bases separating them. CDR3 length equals 12 residues.

This chain joins TRBV3-1 (or the pseudogene TRBV3-2) and TRBJ1-1; D might be TRBD1 (5 bases). Trimming took 7 bases from V and 0 from J, leaving 12 bases between them. CDR3 size: 14 residues. CDR1 is LGHDT, CDR2 YNNKEL, per germline (reference sequence). CDR3: CASTLEGMNTEAFF. The CDR3 coding sequence is TGTGCCAGCACCCTGGAGGGGATGAACACTGAAGCTTTCTTT.

V gene TRBV6-5 combines with J gene TRBJ2-3; 9 bases align to TRBD1. Unmatched junction bases numbered 6, after V lost 4 bases and J lost 1 base. Germline assignment: CDR1 MNHEY and CDR2 SVGAGI. The CDR3 covers 16 residues. The CDR3 sequence: CASSSHRDRGTDTQYF. Here the CDR3 DNA reads TGTGCCAGCAGTTCCCACCGGGACAGGGGCACAGATACGCAGTATTTT.

This chain links TRBV29-1 with TRBJ2-2; a weak D match, TRBD1 (7 bases). Trimming pared 6 bases from V and 6 bases from J, leaving 11 bases between. CDR3 length equals 12 residues. The germline V gene encodes CDR1 SQVTM and CDR2 ANQGSEA. In DNA, the CDR3 is TGCAGCGTAGGCAGGGGGGCCGGGGAGCTGTTTTTT. Translation gives CSVGRGAGELFF.

The chain is built from TRBV7-9 and TRBJ2-5; 8 bases are shared with TRBD1. Germline assignment: CDR1 SEHNR and CDR2 FQNEAQ (reference sequence). After removal of 6 bases from V and 5 bases from J, the junction contained 8 bases not matched to a gene. The CDR3 totals 14 residues. The CDR3, as DNA: TGTGCCAGCAGAACGGACAGGGCCGGGGAGACCCAGTACTTC. Its protein product is CASRTDRAGETQYF. Drawing the rest from reference TRBV7-9 and TRBJ2-5, the complete variable domain is DTGVSQNPRHKITKRGQNVTFRCDPISEHNRLYWYRQTLGQGPEFLTYFQNEAQLEKSRLLSDRFSAERPKGSFSTLEIQRTEQGDSAMYLCASRTDRAGETQYFGPGTRLLVL.